This paragraph covers one T cell receptor beta chain sequence. These data come from a study of response to subunit inactivated influenza vaccine. TCRdb re-analysed the RT-PCR reads in MiXCR, keeping a single row per CDR3 protein. The sample yields more than 550,000 distinct CDR3 sequences, 11% seen once. Separately, the same data were catalogued under a study of T cells expressing NK-cell markers. Turning to that study: Generation of TCR beta cDNA was performed by 5'RACE template switching incorporating UMIs.

Sequenced material: PBMCs from blood, taken on the day of vaccination. The clonotype was recovered from a middle-aged man who received an inactivated influenza vaccine.

The CDR3 DNA follows: TGTGCCAGCAGACGAGGGACAGAACAAGAGACCCAGTACTTC. Translation: CASRRGTEQETQYF. J is TRBJ2-5 and V is TRBV5-5; 7 bases line up with TRBD1. Germline V gene lookup returns CDR1 SGHKS and CDR2 YYEKEE (reference sequence). J was trimmed by 2 bases and V by 5 bases; bases with no gene match: 6. The CDR3 runs to 14 residues.